These T cell receptor beta chains were read from a single sample in a study of T cells after yellow fever vaccination. From the 5' RACE reads, TCRdb called clonotypes with MiXCR, one entry per CDR3 protein. The table has 500,000 to 650,000 distinct CDR3 sequences, approximately 15% seen once. The input for sequencing was PBMCs, taken on the day of the yellow fever booster vaccination. These receptors were obtained from a man aged 30-40 years who received the YFV17D yellow fever vaccine. Each CDR3 is given with its conserved first and last residue. The D gene is left open where the match is weak. Clone sizes are given selectively: once, few, many, or a class where the clone is expanded.

J gene,clone size,V gene,D gene,CDR3 protein,CDR3 DNA
TRBJ1-2,.,TRBV19,TRBD1,CASSIQTGYGYTF,TGTGCCAGTAGTATCCAGACAGGGTACGGCTACACCTTC
TRBJ2-3,few,TRBV20-1,.,CSGGSDTQYF,TGCAGTGGGGGATCAGATACGCAGTATTTT
TRBJ2-1,few,TRBV3-1,.,CASSQTRANNEQFF,TGTGCCAGCAGCCAAACCAGGGCCAACAATGAGCAGTTCTTC
TRBJ2-5,.,TRBV18,.,CASSPRWGDQETQYF,TGTGCCAGCTCACCACGGTGGGGGGATCAAGAGACCCAGTACTTC
TRBJ2-3,few,TRBV7-3,TRBD2,CASSLMASGPDTQYF,TGTGCCAGCAGCTTAATGGCTAGCGGGCCAGATACGCAGTATTTT
TRBJ2-7,.,TRBV20-1,TRBD2,CSASGLAGGPGSEQYF,TGCAGTGCTAGTGGACTAGCGGGAGGTCCGGGCTCCGAGCAGTACTTC
TRBJ2-1,.,TRBV7-2,.,CASSPLGFSNEQFF,TGTGCCAGCAGCCCCTTGGGGTTTAGCAATGAGCAGTTCTTC
TRBJ1-4,.,TRBV3-1,TRBD1,CASSPGQGFFNEKLFF,TGTGCCAGCAGCCCGGGACAGGGATTTTTTAATGAAAAACTGTTTTTT
TRBJ1-3,few,TRBV15,TRBD1,CATSRGSGTALDGNTIYF,TGTGCCACCAGCAGAGGTTCCGGGACAGCTCTCGATGGAAACACCATATATTTT
TRBJ2-7,.,TRBV6-1,TRBD2,CASSPFSGSYYEQYF,TGTGCCAGCAGTCCTTTTAGCGGGAGCTACTACGAGCAGTACTTC
TRBJ2-4,many,TRBV27,TRBD2,CASSSWTSGRDIQYF,TGTGCCAGCAGTTCCTGGACTAGCGGGAGGGACATTCAGTACTTC
TRBJ2-7,.,TRBV14,.,CASSQAEGPKFYEQYF,TGTGCCAGCAGCCAAGCAGAGGGTCCTAAATTCTACGAGCAGTACTTC
TRBJ1-6,.,TRBV7-2,.,CASSLGESPLHF,TGTGCCAGCAGCTTAGGTGAATCACCCCTCCACTTT
TRBJ2-2,few,TRBV3-1,.,CASSPQEVGASNTGELFF,TGTGCCAGCAGCCCCCAGGAGGTTGGAGCGTCGAACACCGGGGAGCTGTTTTTT
TRBJ2-7,.,TRBV12-3/TRBV12-4,.,CASSSHTGSEQYF,TGTGCCAGCAGTTCCCACACGGGCAGCGAGCAGTACTTC
TRBJ2-1,many,TRBV20-1,.,CSAKDGGHNEQFF,TGCAGTGCTAAGGACGGGGGGCATAATGAGCAGTTCTTC
TRBJ2-4,.,TRBV12-3/TRBV12-4,TRBD1,CASSLRGQGAAKNIQYF,TGTGCCAGCAGTTTAAGGGGTCAGGGGGCAGCCAAAAACATTCAGTACTTC
TRBJ2-2,.,TRBV10-2,.,CASTPGVGTGELFF,TGCGCCAGCACGCCAGGGGTCGGCACCGGGGAGCTGTTTTTT
TRBJ2-1,few,TRBV12-3/TRBV12-4,TRBD2,CASSSATSPQFF,TGTGCCAGCAGTTCCGCGACTAGCCCGCAGTTCTTC
TRBJ2-5,.,TRBV27,.,CASSTWGVGETQYF,TGTGCCAGCAGTACGTGGGGAGTTGGGGAGACCCAGTACTTC
TRBJ2-7,few,TRBV11-2,TRBD2,CASSRSSRLAVYEQYF,TGTGCCAGCAGCCGTTCTTCTCGACTAGCAGTCTACGAGCAGTACTTC
TRBJ1-5,.,TRBV7-2,.,CASSYTNSNQPQHF,TGTGCCAGCAGCTATACAAATAGCAATCAGCCCCAGCATTTT
TRBJ1-6,.,TRBV20-1,.,CSARPVGDYNSPLHF,TGCAGTGCTAGACCCGTGGGCGATTATAATTCACCCCTCCACTTT
TRBJ2-2,once,TRBV19,.,CASTPFQTRTGELFF,TGTGCCAGTACCCCTTTCCAGACAAGAACCGGGGAGCTGTTTTTT
TRBJ1-4,.,TRBV7-9,.,CASSREGLNEKLFF,TGTGCCAGCAGCCGCGAGGGCCTGAATGAAAAACTGTTTTTT
TRBJ2-7,few,TRBV3-1,.,CASSQGRAGPLGHF,TGTGCCAGCAGCCAAGGGCGGGCGGGACCATTAGGGCACTTC
TRBJ1-4,.,TRBV19,.,CASSSRTANEKLFF,TGTGCCAGTAGTTCCCGGACAGCTAATGAAAAACTGTTTTTT
TRBJ2-3,.,TRBV28,TRBD2,CASSLLAGGGTDTQYF,TGTGCCAGCAGTCTCTTAGCGGGAGGGGGCACAGATACGCAGTATTTT
TRBJ2-3,few,TRBV10-3,.,CATSLVPSDTQYF,TGTGCCACCTCACTAGTTCCGTCAGATACGCAGTATTTT